A selection of T cell receptor beta chains follows, all from one sample in a study of CD8 T cells in ankylosing spondylitis. TCRdb re-called the 5' RACE reads through MiXCR, storing one row per CDR3 protein. The data show over 700,000 distinct CDR3 sequences, roughly 19% seen once. Material for sequencing was blood, either unsorted or a sorted T cell fraction (not recorded which). Every receptor here comes from a male donor with ankylosing spondylitis. CDR3s include the opening cysteine and the closing phenylalanine or tryptophan. Fields, in order: V gene, D gene, J gene, clone size, CDR3 DNA, CDR3 protein. The D gene is left open where the match is weak. Expanded clones get a size class; other rows say once, few or many, or leave the size out.

TRBV6-2/TRBV6-3	TRBD1	TRBJ1-5	few	TGTGCCAGCAGTTACTCAGGGGGCAATAATCAGCCCCAGCATTTT	CASSYSGGNNQPQHF
TRBV12-3/TRBV12-4	TRBD1	TRBJ1-2	few	TGTGCCAGCAGCGTAGAAGCGGACAGGTGGGACTATGGCTACACCTTC	CASSVEADRWDYGYTF
TRBV20-1	TRBD2	TRBJ2-3	-	TGCAGTGCTAGAGATTCGGGGGGAACGCAGTATTTT	CSARDSGGTQYF
TRBV12-3/TRBV12-4	TRBD1	TRBJ1-2	-	TGTGCCAGCAGACGGACAGGGTGGATCTATGGCTACACCTTC	CASRRTGWIYGYTF
TRBV12-3/TRBV12-4	TRBD2	TRBJ2-3	many	TGTGCCAGCAGTTTAGCCCAGGGACTAGCGGGATTCACAGATACGCAGTATTTT	CASSLAQGLAGFTDTQYF
TRBV5-6	-	TRBJ2-2	-	TGTGCCAGCACCGAGATGAGGGGGGAGCTGTTTTTT	CASTEMRGELFF
TRBV25-1	-	TRBJ2-1	few	TGTGCCAGCAGTATTCTACAGGGCCTGAGCTCCTACAATGAGCAGTTCTTC	CASSILQGLSSYNEQFF
TRBV5-6	TRBD2	TRBJ2-3	few	TGTGCCAGCAGCTTGTTTGCGGGGGGTCCAAATACGCAGTATTTT	CASSLFAGGPNTQYF
TRBV19	-	TRBJ1-2	-	TGTGCCAGTAGCCATTGGGCTACCGTTTATGGCTACACCTTC	CASSHWATVYGYTF
TRBV29-1	-	TRBJ2-3	many	TGCAGCGCCCTTAGGGGGGATAGCACAGATACGCAGTATTTT	CSALRGDSTDTQYF
TRBV7-2	TRBD1	TRBJ1-5	-	TGTGCCAGCAGCGCGACAGGGGGGGCTCAGCCCCAGCATTTT	CASSATGGAQPQHF
TRBV7-9	-	TRBJ1-2	-	TGTGCCAGCAGCCCACGTGGCAGGACCCCTAACTATGGCTACACCTTC	CASSPRGRTPNYGYTF
TRBV6-5	-	TRBJ1-2	-	TGTGCCAGCAGGCGACAGAGTAACTATGGCTACACCTTC	CASRRQSNYGYTF
TRBV28	TRBD1	TRBJ1-5	once	TGTGCCAGCAGTTTGGGACAGATCCATCAGCCCCAGCATTTT	CASSLGQIHQPQHF
TRBV5-1	TRBD2	TRBJ2-1	-	TGCGCCAGCAGCTTACTAGCGGCTAATAGGCTCAATGAGCAGTTCTTC	CASSLLAANRLNEQFF
TRBV7-3	-	TRBJ1-3	-	TGTGCCAGCAGCTCCGGGGAGGGAAACACCATATATTTT	CASSSGEGNTIYF
TRBV6-1	-	TRBJ1-6	-	TGTGCCAGCAGTACCGGGGGTTCACCCCTCCACTTT	CASSTGGSPLHF
TRBV6-5	-	TRBJ1-1	-	TGTGCCAGCAGTTACTCCGGGGAGGGCAACACTGAAGCTTTCTTT	CASSYSGEGNTEAFF
TRBV2	-	TRBJ2-7	many	TGTGCCAGCCAACCGCAGGGTAACTACGAGCAGTACTTC	CASQPQGNYEQYF
TRBV27	-	TRBJ2-1	few	TGTGCCAGCACCCCTTGGGGGGGCCTCGGCGCCGAGCAGTTCTTC	CASTPWGGLGAEQFF
TRBV27	-	TRBJ1-5	-	TGTGCCAGCAGTTTATCGAGAACTCAGCCCCAGCATTTT	CASSLSRTQPQHF
TRBV20-1	-	TRBJ2-7	-	TGCAGTGCCAAGTTAACTAGCGAGCAGTACTTC	CSAKLTSEQYF
TRBV12-3/TRBV12-4	TRBD2	TRBJ2-7	-	TGTGCCAGCAGTTGGGGGGGTCCCAAAACCACCTACGAGCAGTACTTC	CASSWGGPKTTYEQYF
TRBV28	-	TRBJ1-4	once	TGTGCCAGCAGAACTCGGACACGATCCGAAAAACTGTTTTTT	CASRTRTRSEKLFF
TRBV19	-	TRBJ1-1	-	TGTGCCAGTAGTATTGGAAAAGGGCGCACTGAAGCTTTCTTT	CASSIGKGRTEAFF
TRBV9	TRBD2	TRBJ2-1	few	TGTGCCAGCAGCGACGGGACTAGCATCCACAATGAGCAGTTCTTC	CASSDGTSIHNEQFF
TRBV12-3/TRBV12-4	TRBD2	TRBJ2-1	many	TGTGCCAGCAGTTCCCCTAGCGGGGGGTGGTTTGAGCAGTTCTTC	CASSSPSGGWFEQFF
TRBV12-3/TRBV12-4	-	TRBJ1-6	few	TGTGCCAGCAGTTTGGAACAGGATAATTCACCCCTCCACTTT	CASSLEQDNSPLHF
TRBV5-1	-	TRBJ1-5	many	TGCGCCAGCAGCCTTCAAGGAGGGGATCAGCCCCAGCATTTT	CASSLQGGDQPQHF
TRBV4-2	TRBD2	TRBJ2-3	-	TGCGCCAGCAGCCAAGATCTCGGACTAGCGGGCACAGATACGCAGTATTTT	CASSQDLGLAGTDTQYF
TRBV12-3/TRBV12-4	-	TRBJ1-5	-	TGTGCCAGCAGTTCCCAAGTCCACAGGGAGGGCAGCAATCAGCCCCAGCATTTT	CASSSQVHREGSNQPQHF
TRBV29-1	-	TRBJ2-1	-	TGCAGCGCCGTCGCCCCGGTGGGGAATGAGCAGTTCTTC	CSAVAPVGNEQFF
TRBV7-8	-	TRBJ2-5	-	TGTGCCAGCGCTCCTCCCCCTCAAGAGACCCAGTACTTC	CASAPPPQETQYF
TRBV5-1	-	TRBJ2-5	few	TGCGCCAGCAGCTCGGGGGCCCTACAAGAGACCCAGTACTTC	CASSSGALQETQYF
TRBV7-2	-	TRBJ2-7	many	TGTGCCAGCAGCTTTTGGAGCTACGAGCAGTACTTC	CASSFWSYEQYF
TRBV20-1	-	TRBJ1-5	-	TGCAGTGCTAGAGAGGCCAGCACTAGCAATCAGCCCCAGCATTTT	CSAREASTSNQPQHF
TRBV28	TRBD2	TRBJ2-1	-	TGTGCCAGCAGTTCGCCGAGGACTAGCTGGGACAATGAGCAGTTCTTC	CASSSPRTSWDNEQFF
TRBV7-9	-	TRBJ1-2	-	TGTGCCAGCAGCCTAATTGAGGGTTTGGCCTATGGCTACACCTTC	CASSLIEGLAYGYTF
TRBV5-1	TRBD2	TRBJ2-1	few	TGCGCCAGCAGCGCCCTAAGCGGGGGGGCCGCGTTCTTC	CASSALSGGAAFF
TRBV27	TRBD2	TRBJ2-5	-	TGTGCCAGCAGTTTACTAGCGGGAGCAGAGACCCAGTACTTC	CASSLLAGAETQYF
TRBV24-1	-	TRBJ2-1	-	TGTGCCACCAGTGATTCACAGGGTTCCGGCAATGAGCAGTTCTTC	CATSDSQGSGNEQFF
TRBV5-1	TRBD1	TRBJ2-5	-	TGCGCCAGCAGCTTGGGAGGGACAGGGGGGCAAGAGACCCAGTACTTC	CASSLGGTGGQETQYF
TRBV2	-	TRBJ1-5	-	TGTGCCAGCAGTGAAGCACAGGCCGGACACCCTAGCAATCAGCCCCAGCATTTT	CASSEAQAGHPSNQPQHF
TRBV11-1	TRBD1	TRBJ1-2	few	TGTGCCAGCAAAAGGACAGGGGGCGATGGTGGCTACACCTTC	CASKRTGGDGGYTF
TRBV5-1	-	TRBJ1-2	few	TGCGCCAGCAGGATGGTTGACAGGACTAACTATGGCTACACCTTC	CASRMVDRTNYGYTF
TRBV12-3/TRBV12-4	-	TRBJ1-1	-	TGTGCCAGCAACTTGGGGGTGGTGAACACTGAAGCTTTCTTT	CASNLGVVNTEAFF
TRBV7-2	-	TRBJ2-7	-	TGTGCCAGCATTGGCTCCTACGAGCAGTACTTC	CASIGSYEQYF
TRBV4-2	-	TRBJ1-4	few	TGTGCCAGCAGAGCCCCGGGGACACCTAATGAAAAACTGTTTTTT	CASRAPGTPNEKLFF
TRBV5-1	TRBD1	TRBJ1-1	few	TGCGCCAGCAGCGCGGGACAGGGGGCGGCTGAAGCTTTCTTT	CASSAGQGAAEAFF
TRBV9	-	TRBJ1-6	few	TGTGCCAGCAGCTCGGAGGGCAGGTGGGATTCACCCCTCCACTTT	CASSSEGRWDSPLHF
TRBV9	TRBD2	TRBJ2-5	-	TGTGCCAGCAGCGGCGGACTAGCGGGAGACGGGACCCAGTACTTC	CASSGGLAGDGTQYF
TRBV20-1	TRBD1	TRBJ2-2	few	TGCAGTGCTAGATCCATGGGACAGGGAAGTTCGGGCACCGGGGAGCTGTTTTTT	CSARSMGQGSSGTGELFF
TRBV4-3	-	TRBJ2-7	-	TGCGCCAGCAGCCAAGATGTCAGGGGGGGGGCCTACGAGCAGTACTTC	CASSQDVRGGAYEQYF